These T cell receptor beta chains were read from a single sample in a study of blood T cell repertoires in COVID-19. TCRdb's copy holds only in-frame clones and misses some; the assay was immunoSEQ multiplex PCR. Among almost 500,000 clones listed, 75% to 90% were seen once. The material sequenced was PBMCs or T cells enriched from blood (not recorded which). These receptors all stem from a woman aged 55 to 70 who had recovered from COVID-19. CDR3s include the opening cysteine and the closing phenylalanine or tryptophan. A D gene is named only where the DNA matches it firmly. The size entry is marked missing in some rows and otherwise reads once, few, many or a size class.

V: TRBV5-1
D: TRBD2
J: TRBJ2-1
size: NA
DNA: TGCGCCAGCAGCTGGGGACTAGCGGGGGTTTCATCCAACAATGAGCAGTTCTTC
CDR3: CASSWGLAGVSSNNEQFF

V: TRBV14
D: NA
J: TRBJ1-1
size: NA
DNA: TGTGCCAGCAGCCAAAGGGGCGCGAACACTGAAGCTTTCTTT
CDR3: CASSQRGANTEAFF

V: TRBV11-3
D: NA
J: TRBJ1-2
size: NA
DNA: TGTGCCAGCAGCTTTGGAGGGAAATATGGCTACACCTTC
CDR3: CASSFGGKYGYTF

V: TRBV6-2/TRBV6-3
D: TRBD2
J: TRBJ2-3
size: NA
DNA: TGTGCCAGCAGTCGAGCGGGGGCCGCCACAGATACGCAGTATTTT
CDR3: CASSRAGAATDTQYF

V: TRBV5-5
D: NA
J: TRBJ2-1
size: NA
DNA: TGTGCCAGCAGCTCCACAGGGACCTACAATGAGCAGTTCTTC
CDR3: CASSSTGTYNEQFF

V: TRBV5-1
D: NA
J: TRBJ1-5
size: NA
DNA: TGCGCCAGCAGCTTGGACACTTCAGGTCAGCCCCAGCATTTT
CDR3: CASSLDTSGQPQHF

V: TRBV27
D: NA
J: TRBJ1-2
size: NA
DNA: TGTGCCAGCAGGGCCCGAAGGGGCTATGGCTACACCTTC
CDR3: CASRARRGYGYTF

V: TRBV12-3/TRBV12-4
D: NA
J: TRBJ2-5
size: NA
DNA: TGTGCCAGCAGTTTATTTGCGGAGACCCAGTACTTC
CDR3: CASSLFAETQYF

V: TRBV4-2
D: TRBD2
J: TRBJ2-6
size: NA
DNA: TGTGCCAGCAGCCAGGAACTAGCGGGGGCTTCTGGGGCCAACGTCCTGACTTTC
CDR3: CASSQELAGASGANVLTF

V: TRBV9
D: NA
J: TRBJ1-4
size: few
DNA: TGTGCCAGCAGCGTAGGGGGCGGGAGCACTAATGAAAAACTGTTTTTT
CDR3: CASSVGGGSTNEKLFF

V: TRBV7-9
D: NA
J: TRBJ2-7
size: few
DNA: TGTGCCAGCAGCTTAGTTGACACCCCCTACGAGCAGTACTTC
CDR3: CASSLVDTPYEQYF

V: TRBV9
D: TRBD1
J: TRBJ1-5
size: NA
DNA: TGTGCCAGCAGCGTTGGACAGGGGACAGATCAGCCCCAGCATTTT
CDR3: CASSVGQGTDQPQHF

V: TRBV6-2/TRBV6-3
D: TRBD2
J: TRBJ2-2
size: NA
DNA: TGTGCCAGCAGTTCCCGGACTAGCGGGGGCTTCACCGGGGAGCTGTTTTTT
CDR3: CASSSRTSGGFTGELFF

V: TRBV6-2/TRBV6-3
D: TRBD2
J: TRBJ2-5
size: NA
DNA: TGTGCCAGCAGTTATGGGACTAGCGGTTGGGGTCTAGGAGGAGAGACCCAGTACTTC
CDR3: CASSYGTSGWGLGGETQYF

V: TRBV5-5
D: NA
J: TRBJ1-2
size: NA
DNA: TGTGCCAGCAGCTTGGGGAGAAACTCCTATGGCTACACCTTC
CDR3: CASSLGRNSYGYTF

V: TRBV19
D: NA
J: TRBJ1-4
size: NA
DNA: TGTGCCAGTAGTATCAGGAACGAACCAACTAATGAAAAACTGTTTTTT
CDR3: CASSIRNEPTNEKLFF

V: TRBV6-5
D: NA
J: TRBJ1-2
size: NA
DNA: TGTGCCAGCAGCGAGGGTCCGGCCAGCCTCTATGGCTACACCTTC
CDR3: CASSEGPASLYGYTF

V: TRBV7-8
D: NA
J: TRBJ2-7
size: NA
DNA: TGTGCCAGCAGCCCGACAGAGATAAATCACGAGCAGTACTTC
CDR3: CASSPTEINHEQYF

V: TRBV10-3
D: NA
J: TRBJ1-1
size: NA
DNA: TGTGCCATCAGTGAGTCGATATTGGTCCAGGGGTTGCCTGAAGCTTTCTTT
CDR3: CAISESILVQGLPEAFF

V: TRBV5-1
D: NA
J: TRBJ2-5
size: NA
DNA: TGCGCCAGCGGTGCCGGGACTGACACCCAAGAGACCCAGTACTTC
CDR3: CASGAGTDTQETQYF

V: TRBV5-1
D: NA
J: TRBJ1-5
size: NA
DNA: TGCGCCAGCAGCTTAGGAGACAGTCCCAATCAGCCCCAGCATTTT
CDR3: CASSLGDSPNQPQHF

V: TRBV24-1
D: TRBD1
J: TRBJ1-5
size: NA
DNA: TGTGCCACCAGTGATACAGGGGGCAATCAGCCCCAGCATTTT
CDR3: CATSDTGGNQPQHF

V: TRBV24-1
D: TRBD1
J: TRBJ1-5
size: NA
DNA: TGTGCCACCAGTGATTTAGAGGACAGGGAGCAGCATTTT
CDR3: CATSDLEDREQHF

V: TRBV7-9
D: TRBD1
J: TRBJ1-1
size: NA
DNA: TGTGCCAGCAGCTTAGGTGGGACAGGGGGGAGCACTGAAGCTTTCTTT
CDR3: CASSLGGTGGSTEAFF

V: TRBV4-1
D: NA
J: TRBJ2-2
size: NA
DNA: TGCGCCAGCAGCCTACAGGGTAGTGACACCGGGGAGCTGTTTTTT
CDR3: CASSLQGSDTGELFF